This record covers a single T cell receptor beta chain. The antigen remains undetermined. This sample stems from a study of lymphopenia after photon versus proton radiotherapy. Findings and limits, study-wide: Proton therapy kept repertoires fairly stable, unlike photons, which gained effector/memory cells. Only patients who died were analyzed for survival; proton advantage is unproven. Post-nadir TCR diversity decline inversely tracked overall survival among those who died. After the lymphocyte nadir, photon-treated repertoires showed oligoclonal expansion, especially of CD8+ Temra cells.

Germline loops: CDR1 SGHKS, CDR2 YYEKEE (reference sequence). The CDR3 runs to 14 residues. The ends were cut back, 0 bases at V and 6 bases at J, with 13 bases in the middle. Repertoires were generated with immunoSEQ multiplex PCR, while TCRdb's copy carries only in-frame clones and drops some. Seen here are approximately 71,000 clones, roughly 93% observed once, and the top ten hold approximately 2.9%. The specimen comprised peripheral blood, sampled from a patient treated with photon-based radiotherapy. V gene TRBV5-5 combines with J gene TRBJ2-7; no clear D. The clonotype comes from a woman aged 65 to 85 with pancreatic cancer. The CDR3: CASSLVFGPFEQYF. CDR3 sequence (DNA): TGTGCCAGCAGCTTGGTGTTCGGTCCCTTCGAGCAGTACTTC.